This record concerns one TCR beta chain sequence. Its matching antigen is unknown. The CDR3 consists of 13 residues. The V end was cut by 4 bases, the J end by 1 base, with 7 bases between. Germline V gene data show CDR1 as LGHDT and CDR2 as YNNKEL (reference sequence). The record originates from a study of identical twins. Study-level results: Recombination models fit unrelated individuals' TCR alpha sharing but underestimated twins'.

A universal primer site arose from template switching, and cDNA bore unique molecular identifiers. From the 5' RACE reads, TCRdb called clonotypes with MiXCR, one entry per CDR3 protein. Seen here are roughly 750,000 distinct CDR3 sequences, around 20% observed once, and the top ten hold 4.3%. These data also featured in a second study, about T cells expressing NK-cell markers. Per that paper: Repertoires of TCR beta were obtained from T cells sorted as CD3+CD56+NKG2C+, CD3+CD56+NKG2C- and CD3+CD56-NKG2C+. In the group of eight sequenced donors, seven were HCMV-seropositive and one was seronegative.

Sample: PBMCs. This clonotype was sampled from a woman younger than 30 in good health. The chain carries TRBV3-1 and TRBJ1-2, with unresolved D. Written as DNA, the CDR3 is TGTGCCAGCAGCCTACAGAGTAACTATGGCTACACCTTC. Translating it yields CASSLQSNYGYTF.